Below, one T cell receptor beta chain is given with its context. Study processing details: Scientists estimated how many nucleated cells there were by amplifying reference gene primers. Sequencing used immunoSEQ multiplex PCR; TCRdb keeps in-frame clones, though not all of them. Clone size and V and J calls were adopted from that table, with D and trimming inferred from the DNA. In the table there are under 250,000 clones, roughly nine tenths of which are singletons. Trimming shortened V by 5 bases and J by 5 bases, and 16 bases separated the two germline ends. CDR1 and CDR2 (germline): MNHEY, SMNVEV (reference sequence). The CDR3 totals 15 residues. The sample is drawn from a study of blood T cell repertoires in COVID-19.

V usage is TRBV27 and J usage is TRBJ1-5; D possibly corresponds to TRBD1 (5 bases). The receptor's source is a man in his fifties or sixties with acute or convalescent COVID-19. The sequenced sample consisted of peripheral blood. The CDR3 DNA reads as TGTGCCAGCAGTAAGGGGCCCACCCGGGATCAGCCCCAGCATTTT. Translating gives CASSKGPTRDQPQHF.